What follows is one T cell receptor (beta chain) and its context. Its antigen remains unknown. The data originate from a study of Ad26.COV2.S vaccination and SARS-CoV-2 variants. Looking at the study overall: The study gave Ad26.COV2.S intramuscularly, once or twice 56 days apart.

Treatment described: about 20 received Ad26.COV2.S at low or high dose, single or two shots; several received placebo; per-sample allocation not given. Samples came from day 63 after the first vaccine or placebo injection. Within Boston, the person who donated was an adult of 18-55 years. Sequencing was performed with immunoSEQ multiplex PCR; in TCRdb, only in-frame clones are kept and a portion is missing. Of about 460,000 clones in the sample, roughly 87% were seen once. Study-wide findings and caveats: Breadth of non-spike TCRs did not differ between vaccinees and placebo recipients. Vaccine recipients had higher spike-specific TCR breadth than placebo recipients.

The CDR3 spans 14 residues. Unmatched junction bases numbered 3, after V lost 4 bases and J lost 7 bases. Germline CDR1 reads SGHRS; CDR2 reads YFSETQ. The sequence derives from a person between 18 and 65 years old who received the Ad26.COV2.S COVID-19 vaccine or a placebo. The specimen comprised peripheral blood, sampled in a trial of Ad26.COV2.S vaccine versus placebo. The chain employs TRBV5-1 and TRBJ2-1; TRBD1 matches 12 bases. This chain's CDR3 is CASSPGQGANEQFF. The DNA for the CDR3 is TGCGCCAGCAGCCCGGGACAGGGGGCGAATGAGCAGTTCTTC.